Shown below are 20 T cell receptor beta chains from a single sample sequenced in a study of blood T cell repertoires in COVID-19. Sequenced by immunoSEQ multiplex PCR; TCRdb stores in-frame clones only, minus some. The table shows more than 100,000 clones, with 60% to 85% occurring only once. The source material was peripheral blood. These TCRs come from a man between 65 and 80 years old with acute or convalescent COVID-19.

This chain connects TRBV5-1 to TRBJ2-7, with TRBD2 matching 7 bases. Germline V gives CDR1 SGHRS, CDR2 YFSETQ. This CDR3 has 15 residues. V lost 5 bases, J lost 2 bases, and 10 bases stayed unmatched. CDR3 residues: CASSSGGPATYEQYF. The CDR3 bases are TGCGCCAGCAGTTCGGGGGGACCCGCGACCTACGAGCAGTACTTC.

This chain connects TRBV6-5 to TRBJ1-2; D is ambiguous. The CDR3 has 12 amino acids. Trimming took off 6 bases at V and 0 bases at J, with 5 bases between the two ends. Germline lookup yields CDR1 MNHEY and CDR2 SVGAGI. The CDR3 region has the DNA TGTGCCAGCAGCCGGGCTAACTATGGCTACACCTTC. Protein product: CASSRANYGYTF.

The chain has TRBV6-1 and TRBJ2-1, with D unclear. Germline assignment: CDR1 MNHNS and CDR2 SASEGT. CDR3 length: 10 amino acids. Trimming removed 2 bases at V and 13 bases at J, with 6 bases between. CDR3 residues: CASSEIYQFF. CDR3 bases: TGTGCCAGCAGTGAAATATATCAGTTCTTC.

This clone turned up a few times. The chain is built from TRBV25-1 and TRBJ1-2; maybe TRBD1 (6 bases). There are 13 residues in the CDR3. CDR1 is MGHDK and CDR2 is SYGVNS in the germline V gene. V lost 3 bases and J 6 bases, leaving 11 bases between the germline ends. The CDR3 nucleotides are TGTGCCAGCAGTGAGACAGGAGTTAATGGCTACACCTTC. Translation gives CASSETGVNGYTF.

This sequence joins TRBV5-1 and TRBJ2-2, with TRBD2 identical over 7 bases. Germline V gives CDR1 SGHRS, CDR2 YFSETQ. With 2 bases clipped from V and 3 bases from J, the junction kept 7 bases outside the gene matches. CDR3 length: 16 residues. The CDR3, as DNA: TGCGCCAGCAGCTTAGCAGCGGGGAGCCACACCGGGGAGCTGTTTTTT. This gives the protein CASSLAAGSHTGELFF.

This sequence joins TRBV19 and TRBJ1-5; D is ambiguous. The CDR3 length is 15 residues. V lost 1 base and J 7 bases, leaving 14 bases between the germline ends. The germline V gene encodes CDR1 LNHDA and CDR2 SQIVND (reference sequence). CDR3 residues: CASSIGGGKGQPQHF. For the CDR3, the DNA is TGTGCCAGTAGTATAGGGGGAGGGAAGGGACAGCCCCAGCATTTT.

In this sample, this clone turned up a few times. The rearrangement links TRBV7-2 to TRBJ1-1, with D possibly being TRBD1 (6 bases). V was trimmed by 3 bases and J by 7 bases, leaving 24 bases between them. The V gene's germline CDR1 is SGHTA and CDR2 FQGNSA. The CDR3 is 17 amino acids. The CDR3 region is CASSLNGGWGGGNEAFF. The CDR3, as DNA: TGTGCCAGCAGCTTGAATGGGGGCTGGGGCGGAGGTAATGAAGCTTTCTTT.

This clone was found a few times. The V gene is TRBV5-1, the J gene TRBJ2-7; 10 nucleotides align to TRBD2. Germline CDR1 reads SGHRS; CDR2 reads YFSETQ. Trimming took 2 bases from V and 5 from J; bases not matched to a gene: 10. CDR3 length: 16 amino acids. CDR3 residues: CASSFLAGAPRDEQYF. In DNA form, the CDR3 reads TGCGCCAGCAGCTTCCTAGCGGGGGCTCCAAGGGACGAGCAGTACTTC. Variable domain in full (rest from reference TRBV5-1 and TRBJ2-7): KAGVTQTPRYLIKTRGQQVTLSCSPISGHRSVSWYQQTPGQGLQFLFEYFSETQRNKGNFPGRFSGRQFSNSRSEMNVSTLELGDSALYLCASSFLAGAPRDEQYFGPGTRLTVT.

The genes are TRBV3-1 (or the pseudogene TRBV3-2) and TRBJ2-5; 8 bases are a match to TRBD2. J gave up 4 bases and V 1 base, and 5 bases lay outside the gene matches. The length of the CDR3 is 15 residues. Looked up from germline, CDR1 is LGHDT and CDR2 is YNNKEL (reference sequence). CDR3 residues: CASSQGGTRTETQYF. The CDR3 region has the DNA TGTGCCAGCAGCCAAGGGGGGACTAGGACAGAGACCCAGTACTTC.

Written as DNA, the CDR3 is TGTGCCAGCAGCTCCAGGAGCGGGGGGGCTGGAGAGACCCAGTACTTC. Encoded protein: CASSSRSGGAGETQYF. This chain connects TRBV7-2 to TRBJ2-5; 10 bases are shared with TRBD2. Germline-derived CDR1 and CDR2 are SGHTA and FQGNSA. This CDR3 is 16 amino acids long. V dropped 4 bases and J dropped 4; count of bases not matched to a gene: 9.

On this clone itself: The same CDR3 can be traced to other DNA sequences in this sample. The chain joins TRBV6-5 to TRBJ2-3; 7 bases line up with TRBD2. J lost 2 bases, V lost 8 bases, and 7 bases had no gene match. Germline loops: CDR1 MNHEY, CDR2 SVGAGI. This CDR3 spans 14 amino acids. The CDR3 DNA is TGTGCCAGCTCCCTGGGGGGGTACACAGATACGCAGTATTTT. Protein product: CASSLGGYTDTQYF.

This clone has just one count. This chain uses TRBV29-1 with TRBJ1-1, with 7 bases lining up with TRBD1. V lost 7 bases, J lost 0 bases, and 5 bases stayed unmatched. Germline CDR1 and CDR2: SQVTM and ANQGSEA. CDR3 size: 13 residues. CDR3 sequence: CSGETGLNTEAFF. In DNA form, the CDR3 reads TGCAGCGGAGAGACAGGGTTGAACACTGAAGCTTTCTTT.

The chain couples TRBV7-8 to TRBJ1-5; 7 bases are shared with TRBD1. Germline-derived CDR1 and CDR2 are SGHVS and FQNEAQ. The CDR3 spans 14 residues. The trim removed 3 bases at V and 5 bases at J, leaving 4 bases unmatched. The CDR3 spells CASSLSGGHQPQHF. The CDR3 DNA reads TGTGCCAGCAGCTTGTCAGGGGGTCATCAGCCCCAGCATTTT.

This clone was picked up a small number of times. This chain links TRBV5-4 with TRBJ2-7, with D hard to call. CDR3 length equals 13 residues. Germline V gives CDR1 SGHNT, CDR2 YYREEE (reference sequence). The germline V and J ends were trimmed by 4 bases and 3 bases, with 11 bases remaining between them. This CDR3 reads CASSLELSYEQYF. As DNA, the CDR3 is TGTGCCAGCAGCCTCGAACTGAGCTACGAGCAGTACTTC.

This clone was observed a handful of times. V is TRBV25-1 and J is TRBJ2-7, with D possibly TRBD1 on 5 matching bases. The CDR3 sequence is 14 residues long. CDR1 and CDR2 (germline): MGHDK, SYGVNS. The V end was cut by 3 bases, the J end by 5 bases, with 14 bases between. DNA of the CDR3: TGTGCCAGCAGTGAGAGAATAGGGGTCAACGAGCAGTACTTC. This gives the protein CASSERIGVNEQYF.

This clone turned up a few times. V is TRBV6-4 and J is TRBJ1-4; TRBD1 matches 7 bases. CDR3 length: 15 amino acids. Trimming at V came to 2 bases and at J to 5 bases, leaving 5 bases not matched to a gene. Germline assignment: CDR1 MRHNA and CDR2 SNTAGT. The CDR3 reads CASSDVQGRNEKLFF. For the CDR3, the DNA is TGTGCCAGCAGTGACGTACAGGGGAGGAATGAAAAACTGTTTTTT.

The CDR3 reads CASSSRADRGKGQPQHF. CDR3 nucleotides: TGTGCCAGTAGTAGCCGAGCCGACAGGGGAAAGGGTCAGCCCCAGCATTTT. The chain links TRBV19 to TRBJ1-5, with 8 nucleotides matching TRBD1. V was pared by 4 bases and J by 6 bases, with 14 bases of the junction left unmatched. The CDR3 has 17 amino acids. Germline V gene sequence: CDR1 LNHDA, CDR2 SQIVND (reference sequence).

J is TRBJ2-3 and V is TRBV7-9; 12 nucleotides agree with TRBD2. The CDR3 sequence is 17 residues long. V shed 1 base, J shed 4 bases, and the junction held 6 bases outside the gene matches. Germline V CDR1 and CDR2: SEHNR, FQNEAQ (reference sequence). CDR3 nucleotide sequence: TGTGCCAGCAGCTTAGGGCTAGCGGGGGGGCAGGCAGATACGCAGTATTTT. This encodes CASSLGLAGGQADTQYF.

The table lists this clone with a count of one. This CDR3 is CATSRGAGGSYNEQFF. CDR3 bases: TGTGCCACCAGCAGAGGGGCGGGGGGCTCCTACAATGAGCAGTTCTTC. The chain employs TRBV15 and TRBJ2-1, with 8 bases aligning to TRBD2. CDR3 length: 16 amino acids. With V trimmed by 1 base and J by 0 bases, 2 bases remained unmatched. The germline gives CDR1 LNHNV, CDR2 YYDKDF (reference sequence).

V is TRBV7-2 and J is TRBJ1-4; 9 nucleotides match TRBD1. The CDR3 consists of 16 residues. Germline loops: CDR1 SGHTA, CDR2 FQGNSA. V trimming: 5 bases; J trimming: 7 bases; junction bases outside the gene matches: 11. CDR3 protein: CASSLETGGLSEKLFF. The CDR3 DNA is TGTGCCAGCAGCCTGGAGACAGGGGGTCTTAGTGAAAAACTGTTTTTT.